This TCR beta chain was obtained from a study of OX40 agonist ivuxolimab in advanced cancers. Using immunoSEQ multiplex PCR, the repertoire was profiled, and TCRdb retains in-frame clones only, with some absent. The data hold more than 75,000 clones, with around 87% observed a single time. As regards this clone: Its antigen is unknown.

Findings and caveats of the study: On average, CD8+ T cells had more expanded clones than CD4+.

Germline V gene sequence: CDR1 LNHDA, CDR2 SQIVND (reference sequence). The CDR3 contains 16 residues. The ends were cut back, 1 base at V and 2 bases at J, with 14 bases in the middle. This sequence was found in an adult with an advanced solid tumor such as melanoma, head and neck, liver or kidney cancer. The genes are TRBV19 and TRBJ1-2; no clear D gene. The source material was CD4+ or CD8+ T cells sorted from blood, sampled in a trial of the OX40 agonist ivuxolimab. This CDR3 is CASSIVGSQANYGYTF. DNA for the CDR3: TGTGCCAGTAGTATAGTCGGGTCCCAGGCGAACTATGGCTACACCTTC.